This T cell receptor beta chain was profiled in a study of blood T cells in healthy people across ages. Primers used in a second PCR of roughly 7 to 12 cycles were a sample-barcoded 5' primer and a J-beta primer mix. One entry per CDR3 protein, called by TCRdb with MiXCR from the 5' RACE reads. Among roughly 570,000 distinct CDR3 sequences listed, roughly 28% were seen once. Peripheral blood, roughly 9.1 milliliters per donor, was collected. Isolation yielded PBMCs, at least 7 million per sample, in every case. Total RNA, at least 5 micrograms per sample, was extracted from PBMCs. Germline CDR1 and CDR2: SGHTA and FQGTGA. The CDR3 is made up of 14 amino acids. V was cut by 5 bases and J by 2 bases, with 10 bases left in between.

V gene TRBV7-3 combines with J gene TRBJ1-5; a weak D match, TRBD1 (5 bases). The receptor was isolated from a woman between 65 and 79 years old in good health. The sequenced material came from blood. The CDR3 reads CASSAGQGNQPQHF. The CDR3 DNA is TGTGCCAGCAGCGCCGGACAAGGCAATCAGCCCCAGCATTTT.